The 9 T cell receptor beta chains presented below share a single source sample, sequenced in a study of human T cells and chemical hapten exposure (dated by TCRdb to the early 2020s). This specimen's time point label, interpreted: pre-sensitization, week 0. The treatment or condition label corresponds to: therapeutic diphenylcyclopropenone sensitization with weekly scalp DPC. Libraries were built with RACE. The run used a NextSeq 500. Clones were called with MiXCR by TCRdb after fastp trimmed the public reads at Q25, and only in-frame beta chains were retained. Every distinct CDR3 protein forms one entry, paired with its most common genes and DNA. This sample has more than 80,000 distinct CDR3 sequences in its table, and more than 10% of those were observed once. About 1.6% of the sample is in the top ten clones. Sequenced here: whole blood, sampled in connection with sensitization to the hapten diphenylcyclopropenone (DPC). The receptor set was obtained from a woman in her forties or fifties with alopecia areata. Some clones in this sample may be carry-over from other donors' samples.

In its sample, this clonotype was seen a few times. This chain joins TRBV28 and TRBJ2-1; a weak D match, TRBD2 (6 bases). The CDR3 is made up of 18 amino acids. Germline CDR1 MDHEN, CDR2 SYDVKM. Deletions cut 6 bases from V and 0 bases from J, with 21 bases between. The CDR3 DNA is TGTGCCAGCAGCCCTATCCCAGGGAGGTCAAGCTCCTACAATGAGCAGTTCTTC. This sequence encodes CASSPIPGRSSSYNEQFF.

This rearrangement joins TRBV6-5 to TRBJ1-1; D unresolved. Germline assignment: CDR1 MNHEY and CDR2 SVGAGI. There are 15 residues in the CDR3. The V and J ends lost 0 bases and 0 bases respectively, with 8 bases between them. The CDR3 sequence: CASSYSTQMNTEAFF. CDR3 coding DNA: TGTGCCAGCAGTTACTCGACCCAGATGAACACTGAAGCTTTCTTT.

The rearrangement joins TRBV7-9 to TRBJ2-1, with D perhaps TRBD2 (6 bases). The germline gives CDR1 SEHNR, CDR2 FQNEAQ (reference sequence). The length of the CDR3 is 14 residues. Trimming shortened V by 0 bases and J by 7 bases, and 10 bases separated the two germline ends. The CDR3 DNA reads TGTGCCAGCAGCTTAGCCCGGGAGATGAATGAGCAGTTCTTC. Amino acids: CASSLAREMNEQFF. Full variable domain (remainder filled in from reference TRBV7-9 and TRBJ2-1): DTGVSQNPRHKITKRGQNVTFRCDPISEHNRLYWYRQTLGQGPEFLTYFQNEAQLEKSRLLSDRFSAERPKGSFSTLEIQRTEQGDSAMYLCASSLAREMNEQFFGPGTRLTVL.

The chain recombines TRBV18 with TRBJ2-5, with 7 bases fitting TRBD2. V shed 1 base, J shed 5 bases, and the junction held 4 bases outside the gene matches. Germline CDR1 KGHSH, CDR2 LQKENI. The CDR3 extends over 14 amino acids. The CDR3 protein is CASSPRRGTETQYF. In DNA form, the CDR3 reads TGTGCCAGCTCACCACGGCGGGGGACCGAGACCCAGTACTTC.

The table lists this clonotype with a few counts. The rearrangement links TRBV11-3 to TRBJ2-7; D gene uncertain. V lost 0 bases, J lost 5 bases, and 5 bases lay in between. The CDR3 length is 12 residues. In germline, CDR1 is SGHNT, CDR2 YENEEA. CDR3 sequence: CASSLDSNEQYF. CDR3 bases: TGTGCCAGCAGCTTAGACAGCAACGAGCAGTACTTC.

This clonotype was found many times. The rearrangement uses TRBV20-1 and TRBJ1-2; 8 nucleotides match TRBD1. Germline trimming cut 3 bases from V and 4 bases from J; bases unmatched to any gene: 7. In germline, CDR1 is DFQATT, CDR2 SNEGSKA (reference sequence). This CDR3 is built from 14 residues. This CDR3 is CSARAGQGAYGYTF. In nucleotides, the CDR3 is TGCAGTGCTAGGGCGGGTCAGGGGGCCTATGGCTACACCTTC.

This clonotype showed up just a few times. This chain links TRBV29-1 with TRBJ2-1; 7 positions match TRBD1. After removal of 5 bases from V and 0 bases from J, the junction contained 13 bases not matched to a gene. Germline V lookup: CDR1 SQVTM, CDR2 ANQGSEA. The CDR3 has 17 amino acids. DNA of the CDR3: TGCAGCGTTAATAATCGGAGACAGGGAAGCTCCTACAATGAGCAGTTCTTC. Its translation is CSVNNRRQGSSYNEQFF.

The chain has TRBV3-1 and TRBJ2-2; no clear D. V was cut by 1 base and J by 7 bases, with 4 bases left in between. CDR1 is LGHDT, CDR2 YNNKEL, per germline (reference sequence). The CDR3 runs 12 residues. The chain's CDR3 is CASSQVVGELFF. The CDR3 nucleotides read TGTGCCAGCAGCCAAGTGGTCGGGGAGCTGTTTTTT.

Ten or more counts support this clonotype. The chain couples TRBV9 to TRBJ1-1; unclear D gene. CDR3 size: 15 residues. CDR1 SGDLS and CDR2 YYNGEE come from the germline V gene. V dropped 4 bases and J dropped 0 bases, with 13 bases sitting between them. Here the CDR3 DNA reads TGTGCCAGCAGCCCCCAGACCGTTATGAACACTGAAGCTTTCTTT. As protein: CASSPQTVMNTEAFF.